This T cell receptor beta chain is drawn from a study of shared T cell receptors in the human thymus. Sequencing was performed with immunoSEQ multiplex PCR; in TCRdb, only in-frame clones are kept and a portion is missing. The table has approximately 400,000 clones, roughly 94% seen once; the top ten hold roughly 0.02%. The sequenced sample was thymocytes. This TCR was recovered from a human donor.

CDR3 sequence (DNA): TGTGCCAGCAGGCACGACGACAGAGGGCAAGAGACCCAGTACTTC. Translating gives CASRHDDRGQETQYF. This chain uses TRBV7-2 with TRBJ2-5, with D possibly called TRBD1 or TRBD2 (5 bases each). The length of the CDR3 is 15 residues. Germline-derived CDR1 and CDR2 are SGHTA and FQGNSA. The ends were cut back, 6 bases at V and 2 bases at J, with 16 bases in the middle.